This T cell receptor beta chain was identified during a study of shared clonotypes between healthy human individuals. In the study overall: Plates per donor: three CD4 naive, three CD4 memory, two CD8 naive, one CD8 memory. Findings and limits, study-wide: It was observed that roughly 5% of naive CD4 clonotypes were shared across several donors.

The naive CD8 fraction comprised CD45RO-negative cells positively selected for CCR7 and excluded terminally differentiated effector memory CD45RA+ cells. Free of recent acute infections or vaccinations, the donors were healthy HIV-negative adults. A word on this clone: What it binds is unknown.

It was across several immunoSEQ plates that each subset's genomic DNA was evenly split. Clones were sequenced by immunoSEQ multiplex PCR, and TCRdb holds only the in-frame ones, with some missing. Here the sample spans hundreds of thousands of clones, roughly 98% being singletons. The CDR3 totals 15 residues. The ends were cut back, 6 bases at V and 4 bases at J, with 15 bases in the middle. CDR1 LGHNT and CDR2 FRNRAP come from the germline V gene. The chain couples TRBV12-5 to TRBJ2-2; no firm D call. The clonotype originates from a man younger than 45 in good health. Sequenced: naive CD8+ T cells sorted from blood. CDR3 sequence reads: CASGYGRFTTGELFF. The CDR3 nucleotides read TGTGCTAGTGGCTATGGACGGTTCACCACCGGGGAGCTGTTTTTT.